These 32 T cell receptor beta chains were all obtained from the same sample, sequenced in a study of somatic mutations in cytotoxic T cells in rheumatoid arthritis. Sequenced by immunoSEQ multiplex PCR; TCRdb stores in-frame clones only, minus some. This table holds 6,800 or so clones, 60% to 85% found once. Sequenced sample: CD8+ T cells sorted from blood. The receptors here all came from an adult with rheumatoid arthritis.

The chain recombines TRBV28 with TRBJ2-2; D not resolved. The germline CDR1 and CDR2 sequences are MDHEN and SYDVKM. With 5 bases removed from V and 7 bases from J, the gap between germline ends came to 5 bases. The CDR3 has 11 amino acids. CDR3 sequence reads: CASSTDGELFF. CDR3 nucleotides: TGTGCCAGCAGTACCGACGGGGAGCTGTTTTTT.

This rearrangement joins TRBV11-3 to TRBJ2-2, with D unclear. V was shortened by 1 base and J by 2 bases, with 11 bases between the two germline ends. The CDR3 is made up of 16 amino acids. In germline, CDR1 is SGHNT, CDR2 YENEEA. The CDR3 reads CASSLGSRRNTGELFF. The CDR3 DNA reads TGTGCCAGCAGCTTAGGGTCGCGGCGCAACACCGGGGAGCTGTTTTTT. The whole variable domain, remainder taken from reference TRBV11-3 and TRBJ2-2, is EAGVVQSPRYKIIEKKQPVAFWCNPISGHNTLYWYLQNLGQGPELLIRYENEEAVDDSQLPKDRFSAERLKGVDSTLKIQPAELGDSAVYLCASSLGSRRNTGELFFGEGSRLTVL.

In DNA form, the CDR3 reads TGTGCCAGCAGAAAGGGGGGGGGCCTTAGCACAGATACGCAGTATTTT. This sequence encodes CASRKGGGLSTDTQYF. The genes are TRBV7-2 and TRBJ2-3, with a possible D match to TRBD2 (7 bases). The length of the CDR3 is 16 residues. Germline CDR1 and CDR2: SGHTA and FQGNSA. The V end was cut by 6 bases, the J end by 0 bases, with 16 bases between. The full variable domain, rest sourced from reference TRBV7-2 and TRBJ2-3, is GAGVSQSPSNKVTEKGKDVELRCDPISGHTALYWYRQSLGQGLEFLIYFQGNSAPDKSGLPSDRFSAERTGGSVSTLTIQRTQQEDSAVYLCASRKGGGLSTDTQYFGPGTRLTVL.

This clone has a single count. DNA of the CDR3: TGCGCCAGCGCCACAGGGTTTTCCTATAATTCACCCCTCCACTTT. The encoded protein is CASATGFSYNSPLHF. The chain uses TRBV10-2 and TRBJ1-6; maybe TRBD1 (6 bases). CDR1 is WSHSY, CDR2 SAAADI, per germline. The CDR3 length is 15 residues. Trimming pared 8 bases from V and 1 base from J, leaving 12 bases between.

The V gene is TRBV7-6, the J gene TRBJ2-5, with D possibly being TRBD1 or TRBD2 (5 bases each). Trimming left V 5 bases short and J 7 bases short, with 20 bases between. This CDR3 has 15 amino acids. Germline assignment: CDR1 SGHVS and CDR2 FNYEAQ. The CDR3 reads CASSLEGPSRGTQYF. The DNA for the CDR3 is TGTGCCAGCAGCCTAGAGGGGCCGTCCCGGGGGACCCAGTACTTC.

CDR3 coding DNA: TGTGCCAGCAGTTACGCTGGAGCTGTAGATTCACCCCTCCACTTT. It is translated as CASSYAGAVDSPLHF. V usage is TRBV6-6 and J usage is TRBJ1-6, with unresolved D. The V end was cut by 2 bases, the J end by 8 bases, with 13 bases between. This CDR3 has 15 residues. Germline assignment: CDR1 MNHNY and CDR2 SVGAGI (reference sequence).

This clone was observed a handful of times. Sequence at one end of the junction differs from germline and may be a read error. The chain employs TRBV30 and TRBJ1-1; a possible D gene is TRBD1 (6 bases). This CDR3 is 12 amino acids long. Germline CDR1 is GTSNPN and CDR2 is SVGIG (reference sequence). DNA of the CDR3: TGTGCCTGGAGTGTATTAGGTCAGAACAGGGTCTTT. Its translation: CAWSVLGQNRVF.

The chain has TRBV27 and TRBJ1-2, with D perhaps TRBD1 (5 bases). Germline V gene lookup returns CDR1 MNHEY and CDR2 SMNVEV (reference sequence). With 2 bases removed from V and 4 bases from J, the gap between germline ends came to 8 bases. The CDR3 is made up of 13 amino acids. The CDR3 nucleotides are TGTGCCAGCAGTTTAGGGGCCAGCTATGGCTACACCTTC. Its protein product is CASSLGASYGYTF.

The chain recombines TRBV19 with TRBJ1-6, with D tentatively TRBD1 (5 bases). V was cut by 0 bases and J by 9 bases, with 9 bases left in between. The CDR3 contains 14 residues. The germline V gene has CDR1 LNHDA and CDR2 SQIVND (reference sequence). Written as DNA, the CDR3 is TGTGCCAGTAGTATAGACGGGGGTCTTTCACCCCTCCACTTT. Protein sequence: CASSIDGGLSPLHF.

This sequence joins TRBV9 and TRBJ2-7; 11 bases are shared with TRBD2. CDR3 length: 16 amino acids. CDR1 is SGDLS, CDR2 YYNGEE, per germline. The junction had 11 bases not matched to a gene; V was cut back by 4 bases and J by 5 bases. CDR3 nucleotide sequence: TGTGCCAGCAGCCCTTATAGCGGGGGGGCCGTCGACGAGCAGTACTTC. It translates to CASSPYSGGAVDEQYF.

V is TRBV4-1 and J is TRBJ2-7; D unresolved. Germline V gives CDR1 MGHRA, CDR2 YSYEKL. CDR3 length equals 14 residues. The V end lost 4 bases, the J end lost 3 bases, and 13 bases lay between the germline ends. For the CDR3, the DNA is TGCGCCAGCAGCCTCACAACCCTGGACTACGAGCAGTACTTC. This codes for CASSLTTLDYEQYF.

This clone was seen more than once but under ten times. V usage is TRBV4-1 and J usage is TRBJ1-1, with a tentative D call TRBD1 (5 bases). The germline gives CDR1 MGHRA, CDR2 YSYEKL. CDR3 length: 13 residues. V gave up 2 bases and J gave up 1 base, with 5 bases separating them. The CDR3 nucleotides read TGCGCCAGCAGCCAAACAGGGAACACTGAAGCTTTCTTT. Translating gives CASSQTGNTEAFF.

The gene calls are TRBV4-1 and TRBJ2-3; TRBD1 might be the D (5 bases). The CDR3 is 15 residues long. V lost 7 bases to trimming and J lost 5 bases, with 19 bases between them. The germline gives CDR1 MGHRA, CDR2 YSYEKL. CDR3 in amino acids: CASTVGLGDRDTQYF. CDR3 sequence (DNA): TGCGCCAGCACGGTTGGGCTCGGCGACAGAGATACGCAGTATTTT.

This chain links TRBV5-1 with TRBJ2-2; 9 bases agree with TRBD2. This CDR3 has 15 residues. CDR1 and CDR2 from the germline V gene are SGHRS and YFSETQ. J gave up 2 bases and V 2 bases, and 1 base lay outside the gene matches. The CDR3 region is CASSFSGSNTGELFF. In nucleotides, the CDR3 is TGCGCCAGCAGCTTTAGCGGGAGCAACACCGGGGAGCTGTTTTTT.

This clone occurred a few times. The chain uses TRBV5-4 and TRBJ1-2, with TRBD1 as a possible D gene (5 bases). Germline V gives CDR1 SGHNT, CDR2 YYREEE (reference sequence). With 4 bases removed from V and 8 bases from J, the gap between germline ends came to 15 bases. The CDR3 covers 13 residues. The DNA of the CDR3 is TGTGCCAGCAGCCCGGGGCAGGGTGACGGCTACACCTTC. Translating it yields CASSPGQGDGYTF.

By frequency in the sample, this clone is large. The chain is built from TRBV4-3 and TRBJ2-1; tentatively, D is TRBD1 or TRBD2 (5 bases each). In germline, CDR1 is LGHNA, CDR2 YSLEER. The ends were cut back, 0 bases at V and 0 bases at J, with 9 bases in the middle. The CDR3 covers 16 residues. CDR3 DNA sequence: TGCGCCAGCAGCCAAGATATGGGGACCTCCTACAATGAGCAGTTCTTC. Protein product: CASSQDMGTSYNEQFF.

The chain combines TRBV11-2 with TRBJ1-6; D not resolved. V lost 0 bases, J lost 0 bases, and 6 bases lay in between. The V gene's germline CDR1 is SGHAT and CDR2 FQNNGV. This CDR3 region has 16 residues. CDR3 amino acids: CASSLEGSSYNSPLHF. In DNA form, the CDR3 reads TGTGCCAGCAGCTTAGAGGGGAGCTCCTATAATTCACCCCTCCACTTT. The whole variable domain, filled in from reference TRBV11-2 and TRBJ1-6, reads EAGVAQSPRYKIIEKRQSVAFWCNPISGHATLYWYQQILGQGPKLLIQFQNNGVVDDSQLPKDRFSAERLKGVDSTLKIQPAKLEDSAVYLCASSLEGSSYNSPLHFGNGTRLTVT.

The chain uses TRBV6-5 and TRBJ2-5; a possible D gene is TRBD2 (7 bases). CDR1 and CDR2 (germline): MNHEY, SVGAGI. V lost 6 bases to trimming and J lost 5 bases, with 19 bases between them. This CDR3 has 15 amino acids. CDR3 nucleotides: TGTGCCAGCAGCTCTCGGGGGGCCCCAGGGGAGACCCAGTACTTC. Translating it yields CASSSRGAPGETQYF.

V is TRBV2 and J is TRBJ2-7; TRBD1 agrees at 8 bases. Germline-derived CDR1 and CDR2 are SNHLY and FYNNEI. The CDR3 totals 17 residues. V dropped 0 bases and J dropped 3; count of bases not matched to a gene: 10. CDR3 DNA sequence: TGTGCCAGCAGTGAAGCGCTTGGACAGGGCAATTACTACGAGCAGTACTTC. Translated: CASSEALGQGNYYEQYF. Complete variable domain (other parts from reference TRBV2 and TRBJ2-7): EPEVTQTPSHQVTQMGQEVILRCVPISNHLYFYWYRQILGQKVEFLVSFYNNEISEKSEIFDDQFSVERPDGSNFTLKIRSTKLEDSAMYFCASSEALGQGNYYEQYFGPGTRLTVT.

This chain uses TRBV11-1 with TRBJ2-7; 8 bases are shared with TRBD2. J was trimmed by 2 bases and V by 5 bases; bases with no gene match: 8. Germline assignment: CDR1 SGHAT and CDR2 FQDESV (reference sequence). The CDR3 is 15 residues long. CDR3 region: CASSPVAGSPYEQYF. The CDR3 coding sequence is TGTGCCAGCAGCCCGGTAGCGGGGAGCCCCTACGAGCAGTACTTC.

The chain combines TRBV11-1 with TRBJ2-5; perhaps TRBD2 as D (6 bases). Germline loops: CDR1 SGHAT, CDR2 FQDESV (reference sequence). The CDR3 loop spans 11 amino acids. The ends were cut back, 5 bases at V and 5 bases at J, with 6 bases in the middle. The chain's CDR3 is CASSGGETQYF. DNA for the CDR3: TGTGCCAGCAGCGGAGGGGAGACCCAGTACTTC.

The gene calls are TRBV13 and TRBJ2-7, with D uncertain. The V and J ends lost 5 bases and 3 bases respectively, with 17 bases between them. Germline CDR1 PRHDT, CDR2 FYEKMQ (reference sequence). The CDR3 has 15 amino acids. CDR3 region: CASSQASDPFYEQYF. DNA of the CDR3: TGTGCCAGCAGCCAAGCGTCAGACCCCTTCTACGAGCAGTACTTC.

The chain carries TRBV6-4 and TRBJ1-5, with a tentative D call TRBD1 (6 bases). The ends were cut back, 6 bases at V and 3 bases at J, with 12 bases in the middle. Germline-derived CDR1 and CDR2 are MRHNA and SNTAGT. The CDR3 extends over 14 amino acids. Here the CDR3 DNA reads TGTGCCAGCAGCCCGGGACACTCCAATCAGCCCCAGCATTTT. Its protein is CASSPGHSNQPQHF.

The chain employs TRBV5-6 and TRBJ2-2; D not resolved. V gave up 4 bases and J gave up 5 bases, with 18 bases separating them. The CDR3 totals 16 residues. Germline V gene data show CDR1 as SGHDT and CDR2 as YYEEEE. The DNA for the CDR3 is TGTGCCAGCAGCCCTCGGGTCCGAATGCGTACCGGGGAGCTGTTTTTT. It codes for CASSPRVRMRTGELFF.

This chain connects TRBV11-3 to TRBJ2-2, with D perhaps TRBD1 (5 bases). Deletions cut 5 bases from V and 2 bases from J, with 15 bases between. The germline V gene encodes CDR1 SGHNT and CDR2 YENEEA. The CDR3 runs 16 residues. The CDR3 here is CASSHDSDKNTGELFF. DNA for the CDR3: TGTGCCAGCAGCCACGACTCGGACAAAAACACCGGGGAGCTGTTTTTT.

V and J are TRBV7-9 and TRBJ2-7; D gene ambiguous. CDR1 SEHNR and CDR2 FQNEAQ come from the germline V gene (reference sequence). Trimming left V 4 bases short and J 2 bases short, with 6 bases between. CDR3 length: 12 amino acids. CDR3: CASSYSTYEQYF. CDR3 DNA: TGTGCCAGCAGCTATTCGACCTACGAGCAGTACTTC.

This clone occurred a few times. The V call is TRBV7-8, the J call TRBJ2-7, with D unresolved. V dropped 1 base and J dropped 3 bases, with 4 bases sitting between them. The CDR3 loop spans 12 amino acids. The germline V gene has CDR1 SGHVS and CDR2 FQNEAQ. The CDR3 DNA reads as TGTGCCAGCAGCTTAGACTACTACGAGCAGTACTTC. Protein sequence: CASSLDYYEQYF.

In its sample, this clone is medium-sized. The chain has TRBV7-3 and TRBJ1-6; D unresolved. V was trimmed by 3 bases and J by 7 bases, leaving 7 bases between them. Looked up from germline, CDR1 is SGHTA and CDR2 is FQGTGA. CDR3 length equals 13 residues. The CDR3 protein is CASSFVENSPLHF. For the CDR3, the DNA is TGTGCCAGCAGCTTTGTGGAAAATTCACCCCTCCACTTT.

The chain couples TRBV4-2 to TRBJ2-1, with 10 bases identical to TRBD1. Unmatched junction bases numbered 0, after V lost 1 base and J lost 3 bases. CDR3 size: 15 residues. The germline CDR1 and CDR2 sequences are LGHNA and YNFKEQ. CDR3: CASSQGTGGYNEQFF. For the CDR3, the DNA is TGTGCCAGCAGCCAAGGGACAGGGGGCTACAATGAGCAGTTCTTC.

V is TRBV2 and J is TRBJ1-5; 10 bases match TRBD1. V lost 2 bases to trimming and J lost 8 bases; unmatched junction nucleotides: 9. CDR1 and CDR2 (germline): SNHLY, FYNNEI. The CDR3 extends over 16 amino acids. The CDR3 loop is CASSERKGQGTKPQHF. CDR3 nucleotides: TGTGCCAGCAGTGAAAGGAAGGGACAGGGGACGAAGCCCCAGCATTTT.

V and J are TRBV7-2 and TRBJ1-3, with a possible D match to TRBD1 (6 bases). Per the germline V gene, CDR1 is SGHTA and CDR2 is FQGNSA. The V gene lost 1 base and the J gene lost 2 bases, with 12 bases spanning the gap. The CDR3 covers 16 residues. This chain's CDR3 is CASSLVVGAAGNTIYF. The CDR3 DNA reads TGTGCCAGCAGCTTAGTTGTGGGGGCGGCTGGAAACACCATATATTTT.

This clone was picked up a small number of times. The V call is TRBV5-6, the J call TRBJ1-1; 7 bases line up with TRBD1. The CDR3 loop spans 14 amino acids. Trimming at V came to 4 bases and at J to 5 bases, leaving 8 bases not matched to a gene. Germline CDR1 SGHDT, CDR2 YYEEEE. The CDR3, as DNA: TGTGCCAGCAGCCCGGACAGGAGGGTAACTGAAGCTTTCTTT. It codes for CASSPDRRVTEAFF.